In its sample, the clone carrying this T cell receptor beta chain was seen many times. RNA transcripts served as the template for amplifying TCR beta CDR3 regions. HTBI primers drove first-round RT-PCR of the TCR CDR3. TCRdb re-analysed the multiplex PCR reads in MiXCR, keeping a single row per CDR3 protein. Among about 600,000 distinct CDR3 sequences listed, roughly 15% were seen once. This CDR3 has 16 amino acids. Unmatched junction bases numbered 13, after V lost 6 bases and J lost 2 bases. Germline V gives CDR1 MNHNS, CDR2 SASEGT. The sample comes from a study of T cells in Graves' hyperthyroidism and ophthalmopathy. Looking at the study overall: It was at initial diagnosis, before any treatment, that peripheral blood was collected.

The V and J genes are TRBV6-1 and TRBJ2-7; 7 positions match TRBD1. Sequencing was done on a sample of blood. This sequence was found in a woman aged 45-65 years with Graves' ophthalmopathy. The CDR3 is CASSSESQTGTYEQYF. Here the CDR3 DNA reads TGTGCCAGCAGCTCGGAATCACAGACAGGGACCTACGAGCAGTACTTC.